This T cell receptor beta chain was retrieved from a study of blood T cell repertoires in COVID-19. As for the study in general: Sites in the United States, Italy and Spain provided acute and convalescent COVID-19 samples.

Living in roughly 25 US areas, the participants were between roughly 18 and 90 years of age. The study assigned cohorts using participant-reported clinical history. The assay was immunoSEQ multiplex PCR, and TCRdb's table has in-frame clones only and misses some. The sample comprises approximately 150,000 clones, around 86% of which are singletons, and 10% to 12% rests with the top ten. With 3 bases clipped from V and 0 bases from J, the junction kept 1 base outside the gene matches. This CDR3 is 15 amino acids long. CDR1 and CDR2 (germline): LGHNT, FRNRAP. This chain links TRBV12-5 with TRBJ2-5; 10 bases align to TRBD2. Sequenced sample: PBMCs or T cells enriched from blood (not recorded which). The sequence came from a man aged 55 to 70 who had recovered from COVID-19. The CDR3 spells CASGLTSGDQETQYF. The CDR3 DNA reads as TGTGCTAGTGGTTTAACTAGCGGGGACCAAGAGACCCAGTACTTC.